What follows are 22 T cell receptor beta chains derived from one specimen sequenced in a study of vaccination effects on CD4 cells after COVID-19 (dated by TCRdb to between 2022 and 2023). Library prep was done by the immunoSEQ multiplex PCR assay. This is the immuneACCESS table as TCRdb keeps it, with only in-frame sequences that have V and J called. A part of the clones is gone; compared with another copy, unresolved V genes explain less than half, and the rest is unexplained. Counted in this sample were about 79,000 clones; approximately 81% of them appeared once. The ten largest make up roughly 1.7% of the sample. To identify antigen-specific CD4+ T cell clonotypes by their expansion, the ViraFEST assay first stimulated PBMC with viral peptide pools and then applied TCR sequencing. After around 11 days of culture, CD4+ T cells were isolated with the EasySep CD4+ T cell isolation kit. These TCRs are of unknown antigen specificity.

The sequencing used CD4+ T cells from PBMCs cultured with HCoV-229E spike peptides, collected before COVID-19 vaccination. The cell subset or site label on this specimen signifies: HCoV-229E spike overlapping peptide pool stimulation. These receptors were collected from a human donor who received a COVID-19 vaccine.

This clone turned up a few times. V usage is TRBV28 and J usage is TRBJ1-1; 8 nucleotides align to TRBD1. The germline V gene has CDR1 MDHEN and CDR2 SYDVKM. The CDR3 is 12 residues long. The V gene end was trimmed by 1 base and the J gene end by 11 bases; junction bases not matched to a gene: 3. The CDR3 bases are TGTGCCAGCAGTTTATCGGACAGGGCGGCTTTCTTT. Its protein product is CASSLSDRAAFF.

The chain has TRBV6-6 and TRBJ1-6; possible D gene TRBD1, 5 bases. Germline assignment: CDR1 MNHNY and CDR2 SVGAGI (reference sequence). The ends were cut back, 2 bases at V and 0 bases at J, with 8 bases in the middle. The CDR3 is 16 amino acids. The CDR3 loop reads CASSYAGSSYNSPLHF. In DNA form, the CDR3 reads TGTGCCAGCAGTTACGCAGGGAGCTCCTATAATTCACCCCTCCACTTT.

The rearrangement links TRBV18 to TRBJ2-7; TRBD1 matches at 8 bases. The germline gives CDR1 KGHSH, CDR2 LQKENI. The CDR3 sequence is 15 residues long. Germline trimming cut 3 bases from V and 0 bases from J; bases unmatched to any gene: 4. The DNA for the CDR3 is TGTGCCAGCTCACCGACAGGGGTAAGCTCCTACGAGCAGTACGTC. It translates to CASSPTGVSSYEQYV.

The V gene is TRBV5-1, the J gene TRBJ2-7; possibly TRBD2 for D (6 bases). CDR3 length equals 14 residues. The V and J ends lost 0 bases and 7 bases respectively, with 14 bases between them. Germline V CDR1 and CDR2: SGHRS, YFSETQ. Written as DNA, the CDR3 is TGCGCCAGCAGCTTGGAGTCCGGGGCGGGGGAGCAGTACGTC. As protein: CASSLESGAGEQYV.

The chain combines TRBV27 with TRBJ1-4, with a tentative D call TRBD1 (6 bases). From germline, CDR1 is MNHEY and CDR2 SMNVEV (reference sequence). V was clipped by 5 bases and J by 8 bases, with 15 bases between them. The CDR3 spans 14 residues. As DNA, the CDR3 is TGTGCCAGCAGTGCCACAGGGCTACCAGAAAAACTGTTTTTT. Translating it yields CASSATGLPEKLFF.

The chain uses TRBV25-1 and TRBJ2-1, with TRBD2 matching over 8 bases. The V segment lost 8 bases and the J segment 6 bases; nucleotides outside the gene matches: 6. This CDR3 spans 13 amino acids. Germline V gene data show CDR1 as MGHDK and CDR2 as SYGVNS. CDR3 residues: CASGHGGGNEQFF. The CDR3 DNA reads as TGTGCCAGCGGGCACGGGGGGGGCAATGAGCAGTTCTTC.

The chain is built from TRBV9 and TRBJ1-2, with 7 positions matching TRBD1. Germline CDR1 is SGDLS and CDR2 is YYNGEE. V dropped 0 bases and J dropped 4; count of bases not matched to a gene: 9. The CDR3 consists of 16 residues. CDR3 sequence reads: CASSVGIGGSGYGYTF. CDR3 DNA: TGTGCCAGCAGCGTAGGAATAGGGGGCTCGGGCTATGGCTACACCTTC.

The V call is TRBV15, the J call TRBJ2-7; unclear D gene. CDR3 length: 13 residues. Trimming took off 0 bases at V and 2 bases at J, with 5 bases between the two ends. Germline loops: CDR1 LNHNV, CDR2 YYDKDF (reference sequence). CDR3 coding DNA: TGTGCCACCAGCAGAGATTGGGCCTACGAGCAGTACGTC. Translation: CATSRDWAYEQYV.

The gene calls are TRBV24-1 and TRBJ1-2; D unclear. Per germline, CDR1 KGHDR and CDR2 SFDVKD. The length of the CDR3 is 14 residues. Trimming pared 4 bases from V and 4 bases from J, leaving 12 bases between. Written as DNA, the CDR3 is TGTGCCACCAGTGACGACGAGTCCGTCTATGGCTACACCTTC. Protein product: CATSDDESVYGYTF.

CDR3 sequence reads: CASSTEGTGGWNEQFF. DNA of the CDR3: TGCGCCAGCAGCACGGAGGGGACAGGGGGTTGGAATGAGCAGTTCTTC. This chain joins TRBV5-1 and TRBJ2-1, with TRBD1 identical over 11 bases. CDR1 and CDR2 from the germline V gene are SGHRS and YFSETQ. CDR3 size: 16 residues. V lost 4 bases and J lost 7; bases outside the gene matches: 10.

The chain has TRBV5-1 and TRBJ2-1; D is unresolved. CDR3 length: 14 amino acids. CDR1 is SGHRS and CDR2 is YFSETQ in the germline V gene. V lost 0 bases, J lost 0 bases, and 4 bases lay in between. This chain's CDR3 is CASSLEFSYNEQFF. DNA for the CDR3: TGCGCCAGCAGCTTGGAATTCTCCTACAATGAGCAGTTCTTC.

CDR3 coding DNA: TGTGCCAGCAGCCCCCCAGGGGGCGCCCCAACCGGGGAGCTGTTTTTT. It yields the protein CASSPPGGAPTGELFF. This rearrangement joins TRBV5-4 to TRBJ2-2, with TRBD1 identical over 8 bases. The CDR3 loop spans 16 amino acids. The V gene end was trimmed by 4 bases and the J gene end by 5 bases; junction bases not matched to a gene: 10. CDR1 is SGHNT and CDR2 is YYREEE in the germline V gene (reference sequence).

V and J are TRBV7-8 and TRBJ2-3; 9 nucleotides agree with TRBD2. This CDR3 region has 14 residues. Losses at the gene ends were 5 bases for V and 4 bases for J; bases not matched to a gene: 4. Germline CDR1 is SGHVS and CDR2 is FQNEAQ. The DNA for the CDR3 is TGTGCCAGCAGCCGAGGACTAGCGCCAGATACGCAGTATTTT. The encoded protein is CASSRGLAPDTQYF. The entire variable domain, with the rest obtained from reference TRBV7-8 and TRBJ2-3, is as follows: GAGVSQSPRYKVAKRGQDVALRCDPISGHVSLFWYQQALGQGPEFLTYFQNEAQLDKSGLPSDRFFAERPEGSVSTLKIQRTQQEDSAVYLCASSRGLAPDTQYFGPGTRLTVL.

CDR3 loop: CASSGRAASTDTQYF. The CDR3 coding sequence is TGTGCCAGCAGCGGGCGGGCCGCTAGCACAGATACGCAGTATTTT. The rearrangement links TRBV6-6 to TRBJ2-3, with D possibly matching TRBD2 (5 bases). The ends were cut back, 6 bases at V and 0 bases at J, with 13 bases in the middle. Germline assignment: CDR1 MNHNY and CDR2 SVGAGI (reference sequence). CDR3 length: 15 amino acids.

The chain has TRBV5-1 and TRBJ1-1; maybe TRBD1 (5 bases). Germline-derived CDR1 and CDR2 are SGHRS and YFSETQ. The CDR3 has 14 residues. V gave up 4 bases and J gave up 1 base, with 11 bases separating them. CDR3 DNA: TGCGCCAGCAGCCCCGGGGGACCGAACACTGAAGCTTTCTTT. This sequence encodes CASSPGGPNTEAFF.

The chain carries TRBV19 and TRBJ1-3; D might be TRBD1 (5 bases). Per the germline V gene, CDR1 is LNHDA and CDR2 is SQIVND (reference sequence). V was shortened by 7 bases and J by 1 base, with 17 bases between the two germline ends. There are 16 residues in the CDR3. This CDR3 reads CASNTGRPRSGNTIYF. The CDR3 region has the DNA TGTGCCAGTAATACGGGACGGCCTCGATCTGGAAACACCATATATTTT.

CDR3 protein: CASSTGTGYQPQHF. CDR3 coding DNA: TGTGCCAGCAGCACCGGGACAGGTTATCAGCCCCAGCATTTT. This chain connects TRBV6-5 to TRBJ1-5, with 8 positions matching TRBD1. Trimming at V came to 6 bases and at J to 5 bases, leaving 6 bases not matched to a gene. The CDR3 is 14 amino acids. Germline values: CDR1 MNHEY, CDR2 SVGAGI.

The chain links TRBV7-9 to TRBJ2-3, with 8 bases fitting TRBD2. The length of the CDR3 is 16 residues. The germline CDR1 and CDR2 sequences are SEHNR and FQNEAQ (reference sequence). The ends lost 0 bases at V and 3 bases at J; junction bases unmatched: 5. CDR3 DNA sequence: TGTGCCAGCAGCTTAGCGGCGGGGGGAAGGACAGATACGCAGTATTTT. Amino acid sequence: CASSLAAGGRTDTQYF.

The chain links TRBV25-1 to TRBJ1-2; D uncertain. Between the trimmed V and J ends, which lost 6 bases and 1 base, there was a span of 15 bases. The CDR3 is 15 amino acids. Germline lookup yields CDR1 MGHDK and CDR2 SYGVNS. CDR3 sequence: CASSPNEDNNYGYTF. The DNA of the CDR3 is TGTGCCAGCAGCCCGAATGAGGATAATAACTATGGCTACACCTTC.

The rearrangement joins TRBV20-1 to TRBJ2-3; D may be TRBD2 (5 bases). Trimming took off 3 bases at V and 6 bases at J, with 10 bases between the two ends. CDR1 DFQATT and CDR2 SNEGSKA come from the germline V gene (reference sequence). The CDR3 loop spans 12 amino acids. For the CDR3, the DNA is TGCAGTGCTAGTCCGACGGGGGATACGCAGTATTTT. Its protein is CSASPTGDTQYF.

This clone was counted a single time. The V and J genes are TRBV5-1 and TRBJ2-5; a weak D match, TRBD1 (6 bases). This CDR3 region has 14 residues. From germline, CDR1 is SGHRS and CDR2 YFSETQ. V gave up 0 bases and J gave up 5 bases, with 11 bases separating them. The CDR3 region is CASSLATGYETQYF. CDR3 sequence (DNA): TGCGCCAGCAGCTTGGCGACAGGCTACGAGACCCAGTACTTC.

The chain recombines TRBV3-1 (or the pseudogene TRBV3-2) with TRBJ2-7, with 7 bases matching TRBD2. Germline V CDR1 and CDR2: LGHDT, YNNKEL (reference sequence). CDR3 length: 13 amino acids. J lost 5 bases, V lost 3 bases, and 4 bases had no gene match. CDR3 loop: CASSHSGGHEQYV. CDR3 nucleotides: TGTGCCAGCAGCCATTCGGGGGGACACGAGCAGTACGTC.